This TCR beta chain was observed in a study of blood T cell repertoires in COVID-19. Across the study: Acute and convalescent COVID-19 specimens originated in the United States, Italy and Spain. Sample material is recorded as cDNA or gDNA derived from T cells, B-cell-depleted T cells, or PBMCs.

Trimming cost V 3 bases and J 3 bases; bases outside gene matches: 8. The CDR3 contains 15 residues. Per germline, CDR1 KGHSH and CDR2 LQKENI. In the original analysis: Amplified reference gene primers provided the basis for estimating nucleated cell counts. Profiled with immunoSEQ multiplex PCR; TCRdb holds only in-frame clones, not every one. V, J and clone size reflect that table, while D and trimming were determined from the DNA. The sample has 100,000 to 150,000 clones, roughly four fifths seen once. The rearrangement uses TRBV18 and TRBJ2-7; 7 bases line up with TRBD2. Material: peripheral blood. The source is a man between 60 and 70 years old with acute or convalescent COVID-19. In nucleotides, the CDR3 is TGTGCCAGCTCACCGGTCGCGGGGGAATTCTACGAGCAGTACTTC. Translating it yields CASSPVAGEFYEQYF.